The 5 T cell receptor beta chains presented below share a single source sample, sequenced in a study of T-cell reconstitution after alpha-beta-depleted transplantation in children. The library targeted TCRbeta and was prepared with unique molecular identifiers. TCRdb analysed the PCR reads with MiXCR anew, one entry per CDR3 protein. The table records some 240,000 distinct CDR3 sequences, approximately 9.8% of them present only once. This specimen consisted of PBMCs from the stem cell graft donor, obtained from the stem cell graft. These receptors were obtained from a human donor who donated a stem cell graft to a child with SCID.

This clonotype was seen at least ten times. This chain connects TRBV4-1 to TRBJ2-3; the match to TRBD1 covers 10 bases. CDR1 is MGHRA, CDR2 YSYEKL, per germline. CDR3 length: 17 residues. Trimming took 1 base from V and 7 from J; bases not matched to a gene: 11. CDR3 amino acids: CASSQGRMGQGLNTQYF. Written as DNA, the CDR3 is TGCGCCAGCAGCCAAGGAAGAATGGGACAGGGGTTGAATACGCAGTATTTT.

The chain uses TRBV18 and TRBJ1-1, with D uncertain. The ends were cut back, 2 bases at V and 0 bases at J, with 7 bases in the middle. Germline V gene sequence: CDR1 KGHSH, CDR2 LQKENI. This CDR3 region has 14 residues. The CDR3 DNA reads TGTGCCAGCTCACCATACAACCTGAACACTGAAGCTTTCTTT. Translating gives CASSPYNLNTEAFF.

This clonotype was found many times. This chain's CDR3 is CSARGHRNTEAFF. In DNA form, the CDR3 reads TGCAGTGCCAGGGGACATCGGAACACTGAAGCTTTCTTT. The chain uses TRBV20-1 and TRBJ1-1, with D possibly being TRBD1 (6 bases). The length of the CDR3 is 13 residues. Germline values: CDR1 DFQATT, CDR2 SNEGSKA (reference sequence). V gave up 6 bases and J gave up 1 base, with 12 bases separating them.

This clonotype was seen many times. The chain joins TRBV5-4 to TRBJ2-3, with D possibly being TRBD2 (5 bases). CDR1 and CDR2 (germline): SGHNT, YYREEE (reference sequence). The V end was cut by 1 base, the J end by 1 base, with 13 bases between. The CDR3 runs 16 residues. CDR3 loop: CASSLSGDGGTDTQYF. The CDR3 DNA sequence: TGTGCCAGCAGCTTGAGTGGCGACGGGGGCACAGATACGCAGTATTTT.

This clonotype was seen many times. The V and J genes are TRBV24-1 and TRBJ2-7; tentatively, D is TRBD1 or TRBD2 (5 bases each). The CDR3 contains 15 residues. Trimming cost V 6 bases and J 3 bases, with 17 bases left between them. From germline, CDR1 is KGHDR and CDR2 SFDVKD. CDR3 region: CATSLEAGSLYEQYF. In DNA, the CDR3 is TGTGCCACCAGTCTGGAGGCAGGGTCCCTCTACGAGCAGTACTTC.